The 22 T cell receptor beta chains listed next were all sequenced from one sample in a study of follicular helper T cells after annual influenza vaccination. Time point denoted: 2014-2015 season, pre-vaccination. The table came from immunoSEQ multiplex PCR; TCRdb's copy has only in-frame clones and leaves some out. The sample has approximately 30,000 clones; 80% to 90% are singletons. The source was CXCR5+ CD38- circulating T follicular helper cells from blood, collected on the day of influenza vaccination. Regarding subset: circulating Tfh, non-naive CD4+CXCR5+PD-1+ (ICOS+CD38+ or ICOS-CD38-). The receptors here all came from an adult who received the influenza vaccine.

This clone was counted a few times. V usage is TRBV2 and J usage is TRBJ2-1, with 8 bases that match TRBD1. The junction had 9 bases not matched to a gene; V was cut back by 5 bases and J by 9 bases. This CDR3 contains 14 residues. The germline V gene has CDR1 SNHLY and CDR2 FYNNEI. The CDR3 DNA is TGTGCCAGCAGTCAACAGGGGGGCCTCAGTGAGCAGTTCTTC. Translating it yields CASSQQGGLSEQFF.

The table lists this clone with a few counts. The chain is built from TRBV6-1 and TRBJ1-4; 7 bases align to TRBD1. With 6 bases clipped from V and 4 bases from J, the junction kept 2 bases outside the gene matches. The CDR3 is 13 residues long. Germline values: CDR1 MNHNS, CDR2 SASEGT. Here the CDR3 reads CASRTGNNEKLFF. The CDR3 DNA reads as TGTGCCAGCAGGACAGGGAATAATGAAAAACTGTTTTTT.

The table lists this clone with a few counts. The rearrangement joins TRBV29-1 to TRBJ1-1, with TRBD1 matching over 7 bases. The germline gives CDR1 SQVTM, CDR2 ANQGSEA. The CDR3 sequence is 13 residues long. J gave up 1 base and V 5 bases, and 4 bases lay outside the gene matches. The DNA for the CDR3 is TGCAGCGTTCGGAGACAGGGGAACACTGAAGCTTTCTTT. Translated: CSVRRQGNTEAFF.

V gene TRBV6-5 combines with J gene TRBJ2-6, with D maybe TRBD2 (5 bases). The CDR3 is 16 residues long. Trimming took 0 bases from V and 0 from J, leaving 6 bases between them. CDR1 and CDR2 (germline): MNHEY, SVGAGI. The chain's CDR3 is CASSYSGSSGANVLTF. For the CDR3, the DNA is TGTGCCAGCAGTTACTCGGGGAGCTCTGGGGCCAACGTCCTGACTTTC.

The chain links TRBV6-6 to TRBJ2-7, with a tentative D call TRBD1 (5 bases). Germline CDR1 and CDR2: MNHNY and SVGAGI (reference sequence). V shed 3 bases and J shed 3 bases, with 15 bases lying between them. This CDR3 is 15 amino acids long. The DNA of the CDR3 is TGTGCCAGCAGTTATAGCAAGGACATCTACTACGAGCAGTACTTC. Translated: CASSYSKDIYYEQYF.

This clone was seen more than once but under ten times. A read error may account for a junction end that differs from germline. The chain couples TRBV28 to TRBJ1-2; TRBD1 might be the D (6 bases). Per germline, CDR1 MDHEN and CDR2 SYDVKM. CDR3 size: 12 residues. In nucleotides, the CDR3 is TGTGCCAGCAGTGCACAGGGTTATGACTACACCTTC. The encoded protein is CASSAQGYDYTF.

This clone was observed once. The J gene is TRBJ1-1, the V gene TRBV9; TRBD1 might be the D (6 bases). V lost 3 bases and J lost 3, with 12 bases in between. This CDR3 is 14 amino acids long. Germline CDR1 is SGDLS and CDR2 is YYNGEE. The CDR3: CASSEGGYDTEAFF. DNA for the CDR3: TGTGCCAGCAGCGAGGGGGGGTATGACACTGAAGCTTTCTTT. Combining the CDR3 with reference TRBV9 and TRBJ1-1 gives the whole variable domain DSGVTQTPKHLITATGQRVTLRCSPRSGDLSVYWYQQSLDQGLQFLIQYYNGEERAKGNILERFSAQQFPDLHSELNLSSLELGDSALYFCASSEGGYDTEAFFGQGTRLTVV.

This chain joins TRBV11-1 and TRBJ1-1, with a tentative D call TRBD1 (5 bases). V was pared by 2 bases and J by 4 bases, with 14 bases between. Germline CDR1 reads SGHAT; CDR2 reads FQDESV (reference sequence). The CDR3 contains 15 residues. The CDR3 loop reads CASSLRAGTGTEAFF. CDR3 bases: TGTGCCAGCAGCTTACGGGCGGGGACGGGCACTGAAGCTTTCTTT.

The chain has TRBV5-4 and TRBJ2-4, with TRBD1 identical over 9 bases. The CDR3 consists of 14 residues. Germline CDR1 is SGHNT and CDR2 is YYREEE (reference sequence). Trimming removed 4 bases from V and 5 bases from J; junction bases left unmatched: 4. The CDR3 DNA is TGTGCCAGCAGCCAGGGACAGGGACAAAACATTCAGTACTTC. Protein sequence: CASSQGQGQNIQYF.

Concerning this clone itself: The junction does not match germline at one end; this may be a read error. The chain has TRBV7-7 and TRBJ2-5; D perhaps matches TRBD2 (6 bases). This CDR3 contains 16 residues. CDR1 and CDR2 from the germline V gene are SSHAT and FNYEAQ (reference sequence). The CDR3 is CASSLAPVGGGETQYF. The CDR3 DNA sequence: TGTGCTAGCAGCTTAGCTCCCGTCGGAGGAGGGGAGACCCAGTACTTC.

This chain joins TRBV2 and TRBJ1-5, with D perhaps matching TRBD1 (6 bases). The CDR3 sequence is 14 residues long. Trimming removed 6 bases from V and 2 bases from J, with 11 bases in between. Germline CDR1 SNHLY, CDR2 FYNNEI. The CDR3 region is CASRTGSGNQPQHF. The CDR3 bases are TGTGCCAGCAGAACAGGGTCGGGCAATCAGCCCCAGCATTTT.

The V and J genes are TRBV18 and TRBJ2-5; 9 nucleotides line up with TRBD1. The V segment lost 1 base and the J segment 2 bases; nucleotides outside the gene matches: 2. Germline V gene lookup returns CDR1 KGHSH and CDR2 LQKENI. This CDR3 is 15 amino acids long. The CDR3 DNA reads TGTGCCAGCTCACCACTTGGGACAGGGCAAGAGACCCAGTACTTC. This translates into CASSPLGTGQETQYF.

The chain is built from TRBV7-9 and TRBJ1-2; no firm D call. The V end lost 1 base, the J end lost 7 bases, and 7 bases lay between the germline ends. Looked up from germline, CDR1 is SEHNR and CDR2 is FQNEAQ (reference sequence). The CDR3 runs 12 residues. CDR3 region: CASSLGPIGYTF. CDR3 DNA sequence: TGTGCCAGCAGCTTAGGTCCAATTGGCTACACCTTC.

The CDR3 spells CASSPYQGASNQPQHF. CDR3 bases: TGTGCCAGCAGTCCCTATCAGGGGGCGAGCAATCAGCCCCAGCATTTT. The chain joins TRBV27 to TRBJ1-5; 8 positions match TRBD1. The J segment lost 1 base and the V segment lost 5 bases, leaving 7 bases of the junction unmatched. This CDR3 contains 16 residues. Germline CDR1 reads MNHEY; CDR2 reads SMNVEV (reference sequence).

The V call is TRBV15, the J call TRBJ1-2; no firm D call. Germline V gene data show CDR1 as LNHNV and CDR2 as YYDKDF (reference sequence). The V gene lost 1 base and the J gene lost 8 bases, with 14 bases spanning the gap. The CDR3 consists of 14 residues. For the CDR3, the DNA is TGTGCCACCAGCAGAGCTACGAGTGGGAGCGGCTACACCTTC. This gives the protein CATSRATSGSGYTF.

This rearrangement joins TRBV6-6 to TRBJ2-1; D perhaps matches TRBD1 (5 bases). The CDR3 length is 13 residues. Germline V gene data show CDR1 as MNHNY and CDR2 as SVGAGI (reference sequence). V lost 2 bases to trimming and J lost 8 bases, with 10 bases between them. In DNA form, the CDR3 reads TGTGCCAGCAGTTACGGGGCGCTATATGAGCAGTTCTTC. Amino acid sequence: CASSYGALYEQFF.

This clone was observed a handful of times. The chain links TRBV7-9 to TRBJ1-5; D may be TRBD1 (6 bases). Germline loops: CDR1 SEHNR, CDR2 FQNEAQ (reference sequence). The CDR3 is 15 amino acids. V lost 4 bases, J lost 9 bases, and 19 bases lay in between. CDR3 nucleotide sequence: TGTGCCAGCAGCTCGCAGGGGATCGTGGGTGGGCCCCAGCATTTT. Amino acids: CASSSQGIVGGPQHF.

DNA for the CDR3: TGTGCCAGCAGCGTGGGGGGAGTTGACACCGGGGAGCTGTTTTTT. Protein: CASSVGGVDTGELFF. The chain carries TRBV9 and TRBJ2-2; D may be TRBD2 (6 bases). The CDR3 is 15 residues long. Germline assignment: CDR1 SGDLS and CDR2 YYNGEE. Trimming stripped 2 bases from V and 3 bases from J, with 11 bases between.

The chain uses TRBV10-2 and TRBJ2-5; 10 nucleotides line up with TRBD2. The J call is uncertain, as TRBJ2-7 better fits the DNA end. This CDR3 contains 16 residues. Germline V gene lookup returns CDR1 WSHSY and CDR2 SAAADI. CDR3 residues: CASSARASGGPYEQYF. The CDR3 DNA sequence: TGCGCCAGCAGTGCCAGGGCTAGCGGGGGCCCCTACGAGCAGTACTTC.

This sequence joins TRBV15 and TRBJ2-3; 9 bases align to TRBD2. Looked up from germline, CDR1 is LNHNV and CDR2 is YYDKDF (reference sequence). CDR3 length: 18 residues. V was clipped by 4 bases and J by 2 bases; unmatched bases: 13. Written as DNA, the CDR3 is TGTGCCACCAGCACCCGTAGGGGCAGCGGGGGGATCACAGATACGCAGTATTTT. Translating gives CATSTRRGSGGITDTQYF. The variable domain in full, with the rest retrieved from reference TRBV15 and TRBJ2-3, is DAMVIQNPRYQVTQFGKPVTLSCSQTLNHNVMYWYQQKSSQAPKLLFHYYDKDFNNEADTPDNFQSRRPNTSFCFLDIRSPGLGDTAMYLCATSTRRGSGGITDTQYFGPGTRLTVL.

CDR3 bases: TGCGCCAGCAGCTTGGAGGGAATTAGCGGGAGTGAGCAGTTCTTC. It yields the protein CASSLEGISGSEQFF. The chain employs TRBV5-1 and TRBJ2-1; 9 nucleotides match TRBD2. Germline CDR1 reads SGHRS; CDR2 reads YFSETQ. The length of the CDR3 is 15 residues. V shed 0 bases and J 9 bases; nucleotides not matched to a gene: 7.

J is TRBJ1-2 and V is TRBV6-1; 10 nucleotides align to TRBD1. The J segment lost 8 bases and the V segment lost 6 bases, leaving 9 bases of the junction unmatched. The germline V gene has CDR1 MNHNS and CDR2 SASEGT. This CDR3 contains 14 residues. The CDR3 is CASRATGGSEGYTF. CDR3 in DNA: TGTGCCAGCAGGGCGACAGGGGGCAGTGAAGGCTACACCTTC.